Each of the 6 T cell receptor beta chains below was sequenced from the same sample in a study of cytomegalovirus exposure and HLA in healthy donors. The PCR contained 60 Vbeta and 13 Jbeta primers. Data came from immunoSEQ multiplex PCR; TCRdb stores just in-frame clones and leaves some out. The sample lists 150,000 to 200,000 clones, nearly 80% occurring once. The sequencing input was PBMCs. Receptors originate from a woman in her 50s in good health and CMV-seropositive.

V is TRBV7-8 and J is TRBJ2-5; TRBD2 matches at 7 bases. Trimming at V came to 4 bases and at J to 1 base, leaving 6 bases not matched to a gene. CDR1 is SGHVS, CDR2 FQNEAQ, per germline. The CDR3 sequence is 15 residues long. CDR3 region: CASSWQIAGQETQYF. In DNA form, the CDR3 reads TGTGCCAGCAGCTGGCAGATAGCGGGCCAAGAGACCCAGTACTTC.

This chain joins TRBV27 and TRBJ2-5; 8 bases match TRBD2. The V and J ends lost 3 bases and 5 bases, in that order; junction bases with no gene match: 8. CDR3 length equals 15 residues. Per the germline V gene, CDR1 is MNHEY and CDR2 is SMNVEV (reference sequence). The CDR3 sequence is CASSFSGVESETQYF. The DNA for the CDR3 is TGTGCCAGCAGTTTTAGCGGGGTCGAGTCGGAGACCCAGTACTTC.

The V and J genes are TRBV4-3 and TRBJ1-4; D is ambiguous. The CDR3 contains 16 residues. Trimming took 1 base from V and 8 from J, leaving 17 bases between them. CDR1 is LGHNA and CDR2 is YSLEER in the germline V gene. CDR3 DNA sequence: TGCGCCAGCAGCCAAGCTCGGACCTCCGGAGGAGAAAAACTGTTTTTT. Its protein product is CASSQARTSGGEKLFF.

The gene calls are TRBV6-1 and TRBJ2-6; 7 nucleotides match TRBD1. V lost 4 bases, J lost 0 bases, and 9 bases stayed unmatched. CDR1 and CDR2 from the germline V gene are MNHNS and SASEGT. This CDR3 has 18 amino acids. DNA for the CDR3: TGTGCCAGCAGTGCCCGGGACAGTGCCTCCTCTGGGGCCAACGTCCTGACTTTC. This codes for CASSARDSASSGANVLTF.

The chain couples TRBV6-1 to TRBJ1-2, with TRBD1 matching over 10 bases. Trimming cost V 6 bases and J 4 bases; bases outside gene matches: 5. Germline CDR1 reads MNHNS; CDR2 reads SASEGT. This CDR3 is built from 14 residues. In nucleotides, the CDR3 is TGTGCCAGCAGCCATGGACAGGGGGGCTATGGCTACACCTTC. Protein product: CASSHGQGGYGYTF.

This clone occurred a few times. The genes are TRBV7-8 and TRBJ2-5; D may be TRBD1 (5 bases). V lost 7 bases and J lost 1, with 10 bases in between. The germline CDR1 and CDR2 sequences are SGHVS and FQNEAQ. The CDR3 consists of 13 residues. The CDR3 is CASKGRVQETQYF. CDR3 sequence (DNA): TGTGCCAGCAAGGGCAGGGTCCAAGAGACCCAGTACTTC.